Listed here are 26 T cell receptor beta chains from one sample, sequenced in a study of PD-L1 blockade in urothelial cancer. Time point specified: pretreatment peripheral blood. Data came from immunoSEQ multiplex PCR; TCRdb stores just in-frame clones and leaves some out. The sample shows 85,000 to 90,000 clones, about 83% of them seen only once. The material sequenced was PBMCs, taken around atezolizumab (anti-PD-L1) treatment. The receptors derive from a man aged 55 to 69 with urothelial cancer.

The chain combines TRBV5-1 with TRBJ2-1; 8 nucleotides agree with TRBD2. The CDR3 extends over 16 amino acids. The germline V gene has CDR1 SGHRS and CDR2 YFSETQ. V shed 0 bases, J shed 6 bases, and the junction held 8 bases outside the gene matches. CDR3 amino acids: CASSLAERERSNEQFF. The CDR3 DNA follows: TGCGCCAGCAGCTTGGCCGAGCGGGAGAGGTCCAATGAGCAGTTCTTC.

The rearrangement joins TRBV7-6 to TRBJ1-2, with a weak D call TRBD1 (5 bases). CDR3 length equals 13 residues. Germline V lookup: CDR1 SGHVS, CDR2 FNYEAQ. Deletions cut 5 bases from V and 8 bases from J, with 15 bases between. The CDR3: CASSIRQSGGYTF. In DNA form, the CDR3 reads TGTGCCAGCAGCATCAGACAGTCGGGCGGCTACACCTTC.

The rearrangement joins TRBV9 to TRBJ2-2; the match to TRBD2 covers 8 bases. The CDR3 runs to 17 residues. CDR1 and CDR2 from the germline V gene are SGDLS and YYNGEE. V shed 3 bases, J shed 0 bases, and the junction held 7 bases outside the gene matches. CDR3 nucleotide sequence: TGTGCCAGCAGCGAAAAAAGGACTAGCTCGAACACCGGGGAGCTGTTTTTT. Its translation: CASSEKRTSSNTGELFF.

In DNA, the CDR3 is TGTGCCAGCAGCTTAGCGAGTAGCGGGGTTCAGGGGACCCAGTACTTC. It specifies CASSLASSGVQGTQYF. The genes are TRBV7-8 and TRBJ2-5, with 8 bases aligning to TRBD2. Germline lookup yields CDR1 SGHVS and CDR2 FQNEAQ. The junction had 10 bases not matched to a gene; V was cut back by 0 bases and J by 7 bases. CDR3 length: 16 amino acids. The full variable domain, completed using reference TRBV7-8 and TRBJ2-5, is GAGVSQSPRYKVAKRGQDVALRCDPISGHVSLFWYQQALGQGPEFLTYFQNEAQLDKSGLPSDRFFAERPEGSVSTLKIQRTQQEDSAVYLCASSLASSGVQGTQYFGPGTRLLVL.

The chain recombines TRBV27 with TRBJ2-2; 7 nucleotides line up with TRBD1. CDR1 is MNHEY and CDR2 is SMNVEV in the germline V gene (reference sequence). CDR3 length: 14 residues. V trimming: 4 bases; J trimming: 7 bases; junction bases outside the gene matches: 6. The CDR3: CASSYRGHFGELFF. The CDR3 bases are TGTGCCAGCAGTTACAGGGGTCATTTCGGGGAGCTGTTTTTT.

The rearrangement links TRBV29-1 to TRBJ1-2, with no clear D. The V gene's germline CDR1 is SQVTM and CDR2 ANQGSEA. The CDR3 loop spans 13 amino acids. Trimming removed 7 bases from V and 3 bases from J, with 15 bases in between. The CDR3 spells CSAVGGGDYGYTF. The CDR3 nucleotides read TGCAGCGCTGTAGGAGGAGGTGACTATGGCTACACCTTC.

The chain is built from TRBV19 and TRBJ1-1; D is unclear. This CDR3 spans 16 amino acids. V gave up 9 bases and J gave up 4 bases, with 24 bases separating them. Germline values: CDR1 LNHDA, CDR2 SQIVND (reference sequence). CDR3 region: CASTPPSRRSVTEAFF. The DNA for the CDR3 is TGTGCCAGCACACCCCCATCGCGGCGCTCGGTCACTGAAGCTTTCTTT.

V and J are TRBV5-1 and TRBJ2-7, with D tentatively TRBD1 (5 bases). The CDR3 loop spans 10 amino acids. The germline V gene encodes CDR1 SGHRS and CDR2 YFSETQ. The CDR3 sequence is CAQEAYEQYF. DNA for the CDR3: TGCGCACAGGAAGCCTACGAGCAGTACTTC. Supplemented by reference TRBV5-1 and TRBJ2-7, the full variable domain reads KAGVTQTPRYLIKTRGQQVTLSCSPISGHRSVSWYQQTPGQGLQFLFEYFSETQRNKGNFPGRFSGRQFSNSRSEMNVSTLELGDSALYLCAQEAYEQYFGPGTRLTVT.

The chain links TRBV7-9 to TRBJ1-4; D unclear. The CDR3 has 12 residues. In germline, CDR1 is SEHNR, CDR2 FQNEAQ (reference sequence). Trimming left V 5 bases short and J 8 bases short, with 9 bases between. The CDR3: CASSGHREKLFF. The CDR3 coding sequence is TGTGCCAGCAGCGGGCACAGAGAAAAACTGTTTTTT.

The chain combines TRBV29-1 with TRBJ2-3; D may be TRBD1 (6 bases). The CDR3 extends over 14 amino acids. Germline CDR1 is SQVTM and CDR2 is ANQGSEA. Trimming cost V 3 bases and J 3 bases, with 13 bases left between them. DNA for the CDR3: TGCAGCGTTGATTCCAGGGGAAGGACAGATACGCAGTATTTT. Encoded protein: CSVDSRGRTDTQYF.

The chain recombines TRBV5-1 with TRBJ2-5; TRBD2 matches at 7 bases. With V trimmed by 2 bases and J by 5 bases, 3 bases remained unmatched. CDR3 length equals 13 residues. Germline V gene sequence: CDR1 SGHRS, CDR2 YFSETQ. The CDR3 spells CASSFGGSETQYF. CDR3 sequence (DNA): TGCGCCAGCAGCTTTGGCGGGAGTGAGACCCAGTACTTC.

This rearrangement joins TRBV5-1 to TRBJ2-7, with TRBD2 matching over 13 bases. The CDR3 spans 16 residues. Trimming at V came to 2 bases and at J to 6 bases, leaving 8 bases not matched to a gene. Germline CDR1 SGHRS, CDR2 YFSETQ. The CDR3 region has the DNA TGCGCCAGCAGCTTCGTACTAGCGGGAGGGCCAGGCGAGCAGTACTTC. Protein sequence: CASSFVLAGGPGEQYF.

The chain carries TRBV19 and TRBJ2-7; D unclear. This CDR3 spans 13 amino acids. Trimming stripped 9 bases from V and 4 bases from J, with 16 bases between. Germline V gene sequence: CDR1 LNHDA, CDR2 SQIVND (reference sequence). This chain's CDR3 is CASSFYGHYEQYF. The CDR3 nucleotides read TGTGCCAGCTCCTTCTACGGTCATTACGAGCAGTACTTC. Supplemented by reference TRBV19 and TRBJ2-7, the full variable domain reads DGGITQSPKYLFRKEGQNVTLSCEQNLNHDAMYWYRQDPGQGLRLIYYSQIVNDFQKGDIAEGYSVSREKKESFPLTVTSAQKNPTAFYLCASSFYGHYEQYFGPGTRLTVT.

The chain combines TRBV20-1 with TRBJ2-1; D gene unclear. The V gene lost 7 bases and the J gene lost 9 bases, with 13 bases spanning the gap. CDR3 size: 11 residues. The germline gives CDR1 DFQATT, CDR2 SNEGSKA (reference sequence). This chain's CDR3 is CSVGGLGEQFF. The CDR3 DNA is TGCAGTGTAGGTGGGCTGGGTGAGCAGTTCTTC.

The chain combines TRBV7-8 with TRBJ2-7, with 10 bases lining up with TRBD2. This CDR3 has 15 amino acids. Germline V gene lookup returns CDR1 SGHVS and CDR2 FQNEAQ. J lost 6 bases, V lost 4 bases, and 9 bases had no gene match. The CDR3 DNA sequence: TGTGCCAGCAGCTATATCACTAGCGGGACCCGCGAGCAGTACTTC. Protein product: CASSYITSGTREQYF. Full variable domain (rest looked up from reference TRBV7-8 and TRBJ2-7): GAGVSQSPRYKVAKRGQDVALRCDPISGHVSLFWYQQALGQGPEFLTYFQNEAQLDKSGLPSDRFFAERPEGSVSTLKIQRTQQEDSAVYLCASSYITSGTREQYFGPGTRLTVT.

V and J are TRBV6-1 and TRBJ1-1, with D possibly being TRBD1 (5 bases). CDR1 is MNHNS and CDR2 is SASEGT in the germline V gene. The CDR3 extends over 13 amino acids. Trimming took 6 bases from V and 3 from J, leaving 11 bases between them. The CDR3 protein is CASRSTQDTEAFF. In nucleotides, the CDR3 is TGTGCCAGCAGGTCCACACAGGACACTGAAGCTTTCTTT.

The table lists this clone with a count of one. CDR3 nucleotide sequence: TGCGCCAGCAGCCAAGTTTTTACAAGTCGGCGGGGTCTAGAAGCTTTCTTT. Its translation: CASSQVFTSRRGLEAFF. This rearrangement joins TRBV4-1 to TRBJ1-1; D is ambiguous. Germline loops: CDR1 MGHRA, CDR2 YSYEKL. Trimming removed 1 base from V and 8 bases from J, with 23 bases in between. This CDR3 is built from 17 residues.

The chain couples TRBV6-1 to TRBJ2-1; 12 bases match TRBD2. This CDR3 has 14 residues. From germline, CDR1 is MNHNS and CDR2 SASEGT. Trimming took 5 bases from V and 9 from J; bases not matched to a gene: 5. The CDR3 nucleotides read TGTGCCAGCAGTAACCGGACTAGCGGGATTGAGCAGTTCTTC. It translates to CASSNRTSGIEQFF.

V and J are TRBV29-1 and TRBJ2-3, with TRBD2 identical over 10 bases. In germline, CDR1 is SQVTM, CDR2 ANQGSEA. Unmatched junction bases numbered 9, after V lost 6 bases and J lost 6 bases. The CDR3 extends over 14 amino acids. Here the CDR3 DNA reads TGCAGCGTCTTAATAGCGGGGGGTGAGGATACGCAGTATTTT. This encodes CSVLIAGGEDTQYF.

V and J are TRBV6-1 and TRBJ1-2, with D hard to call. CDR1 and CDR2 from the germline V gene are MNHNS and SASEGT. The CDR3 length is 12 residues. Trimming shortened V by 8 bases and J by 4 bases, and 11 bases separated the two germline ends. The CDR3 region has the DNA TGTGCCAGCCAAGACTCCAGCTATGGCTACACCTTC. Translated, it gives CASQDSSYGYTF.

The CDR3 protein is CASSSGGTLSLNEQFF. For the CDR3, the DNA is TGTGCCAGCAGCTCCGGGGGTACCCTATCCCTCAATGAGCAGTTCTTC. The gene calls are TRBV5-6 and TRBJ2-1, with a possible D match to TRBD2 (6 bases). Trimming took 3 bases from V and 6 from J, leaving 19 bases between them. This CDR3 contains 16 residues. CDR1 SGHDT and CDR2 YYEEEE come from the germline V gene.

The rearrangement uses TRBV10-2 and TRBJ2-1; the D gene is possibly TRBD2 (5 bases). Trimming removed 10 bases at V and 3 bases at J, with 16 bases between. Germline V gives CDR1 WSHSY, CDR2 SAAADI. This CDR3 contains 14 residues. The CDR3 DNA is TGCGCCACCCAAAGAGGGAGACTCTACAATGAGCAGTTCTTC. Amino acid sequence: CATQRGRLYNEQFF.

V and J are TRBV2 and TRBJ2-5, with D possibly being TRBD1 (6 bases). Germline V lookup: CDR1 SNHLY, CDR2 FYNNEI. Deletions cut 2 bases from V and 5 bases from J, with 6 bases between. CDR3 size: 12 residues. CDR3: CASSEQGETQYF. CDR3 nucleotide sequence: TGTGCCAGCAGTGAACAGGGGGAGACCCAGTACTTC.

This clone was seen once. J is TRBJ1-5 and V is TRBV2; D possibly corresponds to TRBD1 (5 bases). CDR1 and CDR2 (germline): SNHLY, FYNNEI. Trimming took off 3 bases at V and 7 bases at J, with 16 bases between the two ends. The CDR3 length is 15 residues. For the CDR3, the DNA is TGTGCCAGCAGTGACGAGGCCAGGGCGGGACAGCCCCAGCATTTT. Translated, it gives CASSDEARAGQPQHF.

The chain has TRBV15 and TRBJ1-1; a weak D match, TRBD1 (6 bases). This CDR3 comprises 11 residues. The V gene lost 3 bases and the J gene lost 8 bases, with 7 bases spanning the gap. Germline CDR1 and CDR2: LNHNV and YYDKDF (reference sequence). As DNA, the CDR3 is TGTGCCACCAGCAGCAGGGGAGAAGCTTTCTTT. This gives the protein CATSSRGEAFF.

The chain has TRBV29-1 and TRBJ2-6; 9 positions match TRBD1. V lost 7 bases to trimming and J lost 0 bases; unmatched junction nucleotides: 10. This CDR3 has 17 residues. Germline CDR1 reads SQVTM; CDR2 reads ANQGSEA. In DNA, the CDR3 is TGCAGCGCCGTGGGCCGGGACAGGGACTCTGGGGCCAACGTCCTGACTTTC. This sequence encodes CSAVGRDRDSGANVLTF.